This T cell receptor beta chain was identified in a study of cytomegalovirus exposure and HLA in healthy donors. General observations from the study: Later work showed greater clonal expansion in HLA-associated TCR beta chains than in equally common others. Earlier analysis yielded a pattern in which most TCR beta V segments were productive about 90% or about 30% of the time.

CDR3 length: 16 amino acids. The V segment lost 3 bases and the J segment 4 bases; nucleotides outside the gene matches: 7. Germline V gene data show CDR1 as LNHDA and CDR2 as SQIVND (reference sequence). The PCR used 60 Vbeta and 13 Jbeta primers. TCRdb's copy holds only in-frame clones and misses some; the assay was immunoSEQ multiplex PCR. Altogether about 210,000 clones are present, roughly 85% being singletons, with the ten largest covering approximately 0.24%. About this clone itself: Antigen: not known.

The rearrangement links TRBV19 to TRBJ2-1; 9 bases are shared with TRBD2. This receptor was identified in a girl under 10 years old in good health and CMV-seronegative. Specimen: PBMCs. In DNA form, the CDR3 reads TGTGCCAGTAGTATCCCTGGGAGCGGGAGGTACAATGAGCAGTTCTTC. It codes for CASSIPGSGRYNEQFF.